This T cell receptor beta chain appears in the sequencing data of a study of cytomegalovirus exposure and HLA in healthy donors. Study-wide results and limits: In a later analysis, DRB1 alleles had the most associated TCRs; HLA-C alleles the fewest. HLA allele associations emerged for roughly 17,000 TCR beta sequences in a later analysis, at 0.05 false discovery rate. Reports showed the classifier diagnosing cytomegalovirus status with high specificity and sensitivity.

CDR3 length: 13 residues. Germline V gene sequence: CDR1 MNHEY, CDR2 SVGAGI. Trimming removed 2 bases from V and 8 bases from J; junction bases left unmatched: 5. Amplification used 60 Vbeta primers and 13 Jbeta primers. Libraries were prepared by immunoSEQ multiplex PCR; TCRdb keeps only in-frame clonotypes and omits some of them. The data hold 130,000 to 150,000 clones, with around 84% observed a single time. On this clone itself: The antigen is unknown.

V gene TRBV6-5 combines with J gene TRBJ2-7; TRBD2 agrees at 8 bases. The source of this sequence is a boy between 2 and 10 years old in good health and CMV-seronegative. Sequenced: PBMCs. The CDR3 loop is CASSYTGLGQQYF. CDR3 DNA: TGTGCCAGCAGTTACACGGGACTAGGTCAGCAGTACTTC.